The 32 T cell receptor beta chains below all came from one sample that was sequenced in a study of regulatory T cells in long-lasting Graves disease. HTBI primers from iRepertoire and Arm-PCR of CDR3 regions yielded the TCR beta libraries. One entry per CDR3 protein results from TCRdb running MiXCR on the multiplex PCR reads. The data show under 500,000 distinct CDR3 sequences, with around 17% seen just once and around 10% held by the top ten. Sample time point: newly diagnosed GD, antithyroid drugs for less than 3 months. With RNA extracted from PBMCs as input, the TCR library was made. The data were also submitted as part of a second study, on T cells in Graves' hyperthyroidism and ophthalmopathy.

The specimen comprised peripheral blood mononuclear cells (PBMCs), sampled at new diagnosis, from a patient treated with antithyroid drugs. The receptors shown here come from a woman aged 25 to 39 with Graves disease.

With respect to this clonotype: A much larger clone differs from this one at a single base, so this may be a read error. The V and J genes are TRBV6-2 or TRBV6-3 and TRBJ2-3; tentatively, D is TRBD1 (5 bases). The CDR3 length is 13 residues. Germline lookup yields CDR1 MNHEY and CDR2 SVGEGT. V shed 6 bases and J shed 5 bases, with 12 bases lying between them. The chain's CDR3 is CASSSTEIDTQYF. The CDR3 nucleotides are TGTGCCAGCAGCTCGACAGAAATAGATACGCAGTATTTT.

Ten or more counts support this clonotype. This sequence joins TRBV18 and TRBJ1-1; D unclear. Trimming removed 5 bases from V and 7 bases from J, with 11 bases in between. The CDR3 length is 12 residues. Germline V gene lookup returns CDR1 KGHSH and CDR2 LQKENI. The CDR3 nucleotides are TGTGCCAGCTCAAAGCTGCACAGTGAAGCTTTCTTT. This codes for CASSKLHSEAFF.

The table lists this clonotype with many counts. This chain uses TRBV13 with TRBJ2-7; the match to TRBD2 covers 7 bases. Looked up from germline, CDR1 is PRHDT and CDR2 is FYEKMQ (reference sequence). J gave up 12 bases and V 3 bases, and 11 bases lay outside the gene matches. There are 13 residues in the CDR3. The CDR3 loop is CASSFGLGPQRYF. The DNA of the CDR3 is TGTGCCAGCAGCTTTGGACTAGGGCCCCAGCGGTACTTC.

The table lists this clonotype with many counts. The CDR3 reads CASSPTGVPEAFF. The CDR3 DNA is TGTGCCAGCTCACCAACGGGAGTCCCTGAAGCTTTCTTT. V gene TRBV18 combines with J gene TRBJ1-1; D gene uncertain. V was trimmed by 2 bases and J by 6 bases, leaving 10 bases between them. CDR1 KGHSH and CDR2 LQKENI come from the germline V gene. There are 13 residues in the CDR3.

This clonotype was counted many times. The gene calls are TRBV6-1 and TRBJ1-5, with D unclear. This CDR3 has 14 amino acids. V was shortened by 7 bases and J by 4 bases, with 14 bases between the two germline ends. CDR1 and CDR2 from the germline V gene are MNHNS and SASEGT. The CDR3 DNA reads TGTGCCAGCAATCCTCTGGGTCGGAATCAGCCCCAGCATTTT. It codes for CASNPLGRNQPQHF.

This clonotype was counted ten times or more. The CDR3 loop reads CASSWGQGAGNTEAFF. The CDR3 nucleotides read TGTGCCAGCAGTTGGGGCCAGGGGGCTGGGAACACTGAAGCTTTCTTT. The chain combines TRBV12-3 or TRBV12-4 with TRBJ1-1, with TRBD1 matching 8 bases. Trimming at V came to 4 bases and at J to 1 base, leaving 8 bases not matched to a gene. The CDR3 sequence is 16 residues long.

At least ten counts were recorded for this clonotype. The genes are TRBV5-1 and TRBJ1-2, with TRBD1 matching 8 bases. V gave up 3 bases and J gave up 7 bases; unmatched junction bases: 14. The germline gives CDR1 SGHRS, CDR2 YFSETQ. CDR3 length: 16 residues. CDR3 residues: CASSSPGQAKRSGYTF. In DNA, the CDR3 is TGCGCCAGCAGCTCCCCGGGACAGGCCAAGAGAAGTGGCTACACCTTC.

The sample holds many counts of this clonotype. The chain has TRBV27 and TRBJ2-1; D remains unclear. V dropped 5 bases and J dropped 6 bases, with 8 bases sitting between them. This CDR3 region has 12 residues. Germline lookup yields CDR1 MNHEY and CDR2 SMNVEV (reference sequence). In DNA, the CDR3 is TGTGCCAGCAGTCACATTCGCAATGAGCAGTTCTTC. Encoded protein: CASSHIRNEQFF.

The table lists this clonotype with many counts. Written as DNA, the CDR3 is TGTGCCAGCAGTCCACAGGGGGCGAACGGGGAGACCCAGTACTTC. It yields the protein CASSPQGANGETQYF. The rearrangement joins TRBV6-1 to TRBJ2-5; TRBD1 matches 9 bases. Trimming removed 5 bases from V and 5 bases from J; junction bases left unmatched: 9. CDR1 MNHNS and CDR2 SASEGT come from the germline V gene. This CDR3 comprises 15 residues.

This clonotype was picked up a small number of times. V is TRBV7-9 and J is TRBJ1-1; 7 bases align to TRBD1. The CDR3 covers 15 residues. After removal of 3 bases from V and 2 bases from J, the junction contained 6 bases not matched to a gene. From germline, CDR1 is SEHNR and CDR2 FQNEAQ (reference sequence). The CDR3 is CASSLGTDYNTEAFF. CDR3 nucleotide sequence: TGTGCCAGCAGCTTGGGGACAGATTATAACACTGAAGCTTTCTTT. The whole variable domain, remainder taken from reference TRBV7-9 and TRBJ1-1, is DTGVSQNPRHKITKRGQNVTFRCDPISEHNRLYWYRQTLGQGPEFLTYFQNEAQLEKSRLLSDRFSAERPKGSFSTLEIQRTEQGDSAMYLCASSLGTDYNTEAFFGQGTRLTVV.

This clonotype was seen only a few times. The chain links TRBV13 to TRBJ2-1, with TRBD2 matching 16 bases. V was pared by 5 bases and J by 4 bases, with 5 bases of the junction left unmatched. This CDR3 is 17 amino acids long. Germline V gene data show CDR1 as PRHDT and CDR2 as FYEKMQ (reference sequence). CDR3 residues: CASSTGLAGGQYNEQFF. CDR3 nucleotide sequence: TGTGCCAGCAGCACGGGACTAGCGGGAGGGCAATACAATGAGCAGTTCTTC.

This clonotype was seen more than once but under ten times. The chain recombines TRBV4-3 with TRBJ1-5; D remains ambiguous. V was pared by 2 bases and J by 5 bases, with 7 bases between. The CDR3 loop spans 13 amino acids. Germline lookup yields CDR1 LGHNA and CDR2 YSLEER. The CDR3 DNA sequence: TGCGCCAGCAGCCAATACACTGATCAGCCCCAGCATTTT. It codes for CASSQYTDQPQHF.

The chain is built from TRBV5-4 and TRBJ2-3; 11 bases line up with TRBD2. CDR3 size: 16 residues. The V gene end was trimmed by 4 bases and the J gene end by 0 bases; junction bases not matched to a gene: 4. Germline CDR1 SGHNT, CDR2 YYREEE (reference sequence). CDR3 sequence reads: CASSMLAGGSTDTQYF. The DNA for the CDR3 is TGTGCCAGCAGCATGCTAGCGGGAGGAAGCACAGATACGCAGTATTTT.

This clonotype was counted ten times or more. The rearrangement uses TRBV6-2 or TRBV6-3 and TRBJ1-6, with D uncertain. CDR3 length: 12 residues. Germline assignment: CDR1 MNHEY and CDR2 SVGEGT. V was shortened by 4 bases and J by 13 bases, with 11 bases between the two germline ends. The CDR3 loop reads CASSFGRSPLHF. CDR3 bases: TGTGCCAGCAGTTTTGGACGGTCTCCCCTCCACTTT.

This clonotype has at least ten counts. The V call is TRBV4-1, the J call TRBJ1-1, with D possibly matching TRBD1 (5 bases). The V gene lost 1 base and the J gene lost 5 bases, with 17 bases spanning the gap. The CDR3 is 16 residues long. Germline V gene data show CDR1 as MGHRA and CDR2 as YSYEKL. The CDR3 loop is CASSQGGRRHLTEAFF. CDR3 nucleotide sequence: TGCGCCAGCAGCCAAGGGGGCAGGAGACACCTAACTGAAGCTTTCTTT.

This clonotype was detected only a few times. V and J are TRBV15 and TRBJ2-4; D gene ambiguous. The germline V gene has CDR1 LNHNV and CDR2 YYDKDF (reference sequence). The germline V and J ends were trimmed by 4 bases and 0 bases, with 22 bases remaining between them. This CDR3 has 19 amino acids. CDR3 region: CATSTFVQNKFLAKNIQYF. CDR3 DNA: TGTGCCACCAGCACTTTTGTGCAGAACAAGTTTTTAGCCAAAAACATTCAGTACTTC.

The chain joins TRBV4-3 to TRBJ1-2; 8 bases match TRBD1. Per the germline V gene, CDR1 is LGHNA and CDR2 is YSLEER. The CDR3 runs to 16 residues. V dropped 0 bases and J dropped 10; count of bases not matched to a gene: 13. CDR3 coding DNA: TGCGCCAGCAGCCAAGAAGGGATAACAGGGGGTTTTGCCTACACCTTC. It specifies CASSQEGITGGFAYTF.

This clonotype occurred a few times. The CDR3 nucleotides read TGCGCCAGCAGCCAAGATCGGGGCGGGAACGCAGATACGCAGTATTTT. Translated: CASSQDRGGNADTQYF. This chain uses TRBV4-3 with TRBJ2-3, with D possibly being TRBD2 (6 bases). The V and J ends lost 0 bases and 4 bases respectively, with 14 bases between them. This CDR3 contains 16 residues. Germline loops: CDR1 LGHNA, CDR2 YSLEER.

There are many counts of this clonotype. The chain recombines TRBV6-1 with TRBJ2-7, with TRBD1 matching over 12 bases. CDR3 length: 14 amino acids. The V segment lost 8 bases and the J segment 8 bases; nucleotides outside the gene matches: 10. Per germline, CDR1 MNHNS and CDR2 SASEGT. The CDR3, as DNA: TGTGCCAGCGAGCGGCGGGGACAGGGGGCGAAGCAGTACTTC. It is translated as CASERRGQGAKQYF.

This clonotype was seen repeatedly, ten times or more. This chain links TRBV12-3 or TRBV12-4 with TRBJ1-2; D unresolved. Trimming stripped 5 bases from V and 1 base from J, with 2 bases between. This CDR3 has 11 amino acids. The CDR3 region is CASSDNYGYTF. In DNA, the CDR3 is TGTGCCAGCAGTGATAACTATGGCTACACCTTC.

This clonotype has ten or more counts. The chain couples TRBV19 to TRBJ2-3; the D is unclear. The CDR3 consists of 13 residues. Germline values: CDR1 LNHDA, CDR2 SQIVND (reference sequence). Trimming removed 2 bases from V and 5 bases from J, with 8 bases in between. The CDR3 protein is CASSIRRRDTQYF. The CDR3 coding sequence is TGTGCCAGTAGTATAAGGCGTCGAGATACGCAGTATTTT.

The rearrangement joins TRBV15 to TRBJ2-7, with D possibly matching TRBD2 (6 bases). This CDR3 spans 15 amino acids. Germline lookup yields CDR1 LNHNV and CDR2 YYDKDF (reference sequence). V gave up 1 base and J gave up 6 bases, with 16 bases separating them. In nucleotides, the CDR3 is TGTGCCACCAGCAGAGTCACGGGAGCAGCTACCGAGCAGTACTTC. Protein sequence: CATSRVTGAATEQYF. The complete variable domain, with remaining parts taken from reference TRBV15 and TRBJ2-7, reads DAMVIQNPRYQVTQFGKPVTLSCSQTLNHNVMYWYQQKSSQAPKLLFHYYDKDFNNEADTPDNFQSRRPNTSFCFLDIRSPGLGDTAMYLCATSRVTGAATEQYFGPGTRLTVT.

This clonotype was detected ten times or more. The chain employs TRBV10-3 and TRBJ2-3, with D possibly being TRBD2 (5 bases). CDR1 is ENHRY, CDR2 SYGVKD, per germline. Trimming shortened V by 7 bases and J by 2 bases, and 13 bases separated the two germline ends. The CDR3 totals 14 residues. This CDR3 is CAITEGRITDTQYF. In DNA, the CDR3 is TGTGCCATCACCGAGGGAAGAATCACAGATACGCAGTATTTT.

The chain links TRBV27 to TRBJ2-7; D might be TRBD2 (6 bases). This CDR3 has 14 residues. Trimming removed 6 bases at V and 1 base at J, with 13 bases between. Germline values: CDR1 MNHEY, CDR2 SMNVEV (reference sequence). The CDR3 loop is CASRVGRRSYEQYF. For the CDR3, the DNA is TGTGCCAGCAGGGTAGGGAGGAGATCCTACGAGCAGTACTTC.

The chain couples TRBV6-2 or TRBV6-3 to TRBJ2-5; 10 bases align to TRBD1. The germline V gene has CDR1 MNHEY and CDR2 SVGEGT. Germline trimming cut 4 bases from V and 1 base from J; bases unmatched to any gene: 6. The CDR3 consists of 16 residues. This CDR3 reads CASSWTGTGAQETQYF. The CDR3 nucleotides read TGTGCCAGCAGTTGGACCGGGACAGGGGCCCAAGAGACCCAGTACTTC.

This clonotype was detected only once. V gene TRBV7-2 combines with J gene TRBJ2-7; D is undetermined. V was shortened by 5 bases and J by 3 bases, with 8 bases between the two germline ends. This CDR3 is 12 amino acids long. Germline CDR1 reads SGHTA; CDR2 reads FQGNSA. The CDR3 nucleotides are TGTGCCAGCAGCCCTAGTGACTACGAGCAGTACTTC. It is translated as CASSPSDYEQYF.

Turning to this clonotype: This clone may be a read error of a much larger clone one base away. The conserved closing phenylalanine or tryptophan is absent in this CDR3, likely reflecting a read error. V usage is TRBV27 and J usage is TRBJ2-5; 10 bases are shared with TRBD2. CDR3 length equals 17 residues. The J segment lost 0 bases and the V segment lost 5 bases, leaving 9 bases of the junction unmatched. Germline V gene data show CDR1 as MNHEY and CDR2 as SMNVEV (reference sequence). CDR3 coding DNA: TGTGCCAGCAGTCAACCCCTGAGCGGGAGGGACCAAGAGACCCAGTACTCC. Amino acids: CASSQPLSGRDQETQYS.

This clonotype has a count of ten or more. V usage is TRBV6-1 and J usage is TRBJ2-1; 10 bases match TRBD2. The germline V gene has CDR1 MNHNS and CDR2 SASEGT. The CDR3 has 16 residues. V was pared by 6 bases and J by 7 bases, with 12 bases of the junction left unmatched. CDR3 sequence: CASSPGASGSPNEQFF. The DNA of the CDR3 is TGTGCCAGCAGCCCTGGGGCTAGCGGGAGTCCGAATGAGCAGTTCTTC.

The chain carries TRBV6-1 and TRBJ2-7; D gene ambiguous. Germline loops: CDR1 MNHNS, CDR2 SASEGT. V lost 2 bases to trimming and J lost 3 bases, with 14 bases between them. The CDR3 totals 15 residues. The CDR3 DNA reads TGTGCCAGCAGTGAATCCGGGTTTGGTTACTACGAGCAGTACTTC. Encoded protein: CASSESGFGYYEQYF.

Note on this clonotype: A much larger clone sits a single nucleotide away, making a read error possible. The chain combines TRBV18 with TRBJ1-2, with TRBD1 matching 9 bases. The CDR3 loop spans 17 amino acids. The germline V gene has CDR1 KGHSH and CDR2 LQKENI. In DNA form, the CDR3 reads TGTGTCAGCTCACCCGACCGGGACAGGGTAATTTCCTATGGCTACACCTTC. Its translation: CVSSPDRDRVISYGYTF.

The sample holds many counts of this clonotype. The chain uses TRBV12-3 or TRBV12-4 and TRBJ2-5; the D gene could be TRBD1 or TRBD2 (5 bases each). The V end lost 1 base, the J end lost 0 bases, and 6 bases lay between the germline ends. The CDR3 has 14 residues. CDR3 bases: TGTGCCAGCAGTTTAGGAGGGGACCAAGAGACCCAGTACTTC. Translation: CASSLGGDQETQYF.

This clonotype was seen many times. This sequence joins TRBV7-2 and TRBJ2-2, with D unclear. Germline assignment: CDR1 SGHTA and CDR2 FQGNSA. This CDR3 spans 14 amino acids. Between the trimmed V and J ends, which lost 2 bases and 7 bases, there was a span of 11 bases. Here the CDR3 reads CASSLLGGGGELFF. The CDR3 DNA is TGTGCCAGCAGCTTACTAGGTGGTGGCGGGGAGCTGTTTTTT.